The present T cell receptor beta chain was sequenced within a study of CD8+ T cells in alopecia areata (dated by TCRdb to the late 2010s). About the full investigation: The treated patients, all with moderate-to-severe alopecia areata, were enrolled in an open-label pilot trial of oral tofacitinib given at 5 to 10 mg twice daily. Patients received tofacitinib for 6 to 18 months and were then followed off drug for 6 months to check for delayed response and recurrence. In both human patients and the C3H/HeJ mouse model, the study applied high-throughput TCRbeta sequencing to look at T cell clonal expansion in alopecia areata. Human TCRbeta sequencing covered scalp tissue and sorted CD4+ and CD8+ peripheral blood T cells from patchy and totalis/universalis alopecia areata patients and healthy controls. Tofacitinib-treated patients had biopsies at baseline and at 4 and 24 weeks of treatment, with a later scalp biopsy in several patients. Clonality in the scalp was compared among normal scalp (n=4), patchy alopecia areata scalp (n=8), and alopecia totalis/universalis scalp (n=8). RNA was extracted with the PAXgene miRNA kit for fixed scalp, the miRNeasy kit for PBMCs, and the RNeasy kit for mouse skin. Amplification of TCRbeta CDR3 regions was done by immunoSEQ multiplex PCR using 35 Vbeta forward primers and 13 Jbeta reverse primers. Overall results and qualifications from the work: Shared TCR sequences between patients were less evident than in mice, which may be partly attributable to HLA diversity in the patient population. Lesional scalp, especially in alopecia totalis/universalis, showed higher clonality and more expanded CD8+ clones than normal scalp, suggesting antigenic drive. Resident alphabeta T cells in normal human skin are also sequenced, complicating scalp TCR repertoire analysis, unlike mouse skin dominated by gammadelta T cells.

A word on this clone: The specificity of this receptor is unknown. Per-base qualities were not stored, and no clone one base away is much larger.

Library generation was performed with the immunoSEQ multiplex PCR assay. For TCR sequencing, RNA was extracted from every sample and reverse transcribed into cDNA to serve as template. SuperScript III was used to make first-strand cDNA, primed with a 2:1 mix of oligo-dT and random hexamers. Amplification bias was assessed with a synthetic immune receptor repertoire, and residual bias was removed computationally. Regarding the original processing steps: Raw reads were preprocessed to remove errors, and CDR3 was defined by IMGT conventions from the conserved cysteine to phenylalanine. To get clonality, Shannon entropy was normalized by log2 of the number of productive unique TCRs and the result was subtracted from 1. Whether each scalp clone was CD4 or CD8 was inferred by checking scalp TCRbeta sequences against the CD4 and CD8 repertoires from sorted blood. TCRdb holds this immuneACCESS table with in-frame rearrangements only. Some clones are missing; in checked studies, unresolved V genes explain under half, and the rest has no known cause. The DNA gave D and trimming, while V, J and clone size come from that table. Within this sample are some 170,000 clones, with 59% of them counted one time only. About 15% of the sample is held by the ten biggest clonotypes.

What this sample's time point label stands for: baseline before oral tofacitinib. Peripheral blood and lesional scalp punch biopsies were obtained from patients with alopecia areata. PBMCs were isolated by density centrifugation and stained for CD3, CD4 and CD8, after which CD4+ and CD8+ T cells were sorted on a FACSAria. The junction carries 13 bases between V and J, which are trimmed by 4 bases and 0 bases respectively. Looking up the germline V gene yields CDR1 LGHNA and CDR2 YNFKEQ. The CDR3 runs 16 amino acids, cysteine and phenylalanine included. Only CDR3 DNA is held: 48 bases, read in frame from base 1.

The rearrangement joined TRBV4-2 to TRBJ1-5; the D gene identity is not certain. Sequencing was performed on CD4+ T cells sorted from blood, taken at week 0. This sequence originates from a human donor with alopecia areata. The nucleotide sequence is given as TGTGCCAGCAGCCCCCCGGACCCTAATAGCAATCAGCCCCAGCATTTT. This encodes CASSPPDPNSNQPQHF.